Below are 24 T cell receptor beta chains sequenced from a single sample in a study of blood T cells in healthy people across ages. The authors ran a second PCR of roughly 6 to 12 cycles using a sample-barcoded 5' primer and a J-beta primer mix. TCRdb re-analysed the 5' RACE reads in MiXCR, keeping a single row per CDR3 protein. The sample carries 1.5 million or so distinct CDR3 sequences, 42% recorded once. Sequences were obtained from blood. The source of these receptors is a woman aged 18-29 years in good health.

In its sample, this clonotype was seen a few times. The chain recombines TRBV2 with TRBJ2-5; 10 bases line up with TRBD2. Germline values: CDR1 SNHLY, CDR2 FYNNEI. Trimming removed 6 bases from V and 3 bases from J; junction bases left unmatched: 7. CDR3 length: 15 amino acids. CDR3 residues: CASSPGTSDEETQYF. The CDR3, as DNA: TGTGCCAGCAGCCCCGGGACTAGCGATGAAGAGACCCAGTACTTC.

The chain recombines TRBV7-2 with TRBJ1-1, with a tentative D call TRBD1 (6 bases). This CDR3 has 15 residues. In germline, CDR1 is SGHTA, CDR2 FQGNSA. V lost 5 bases to trimming and J lost 8 bases, with 21 bases between them. In nucleotides, the CDR3 is TGTGCCAGCAGCACCTATACGGACAGTAACGGGGAAGCTTTCTTT. This codes for CASSTYTDSNGEAFF.

V and J are TRBV24-1 and TRBJ2-1; the match to TRBD2 covers 9 bases. V lost 5 bases and J lost 9; bases outside the gene matches: 10. Looked up from germline, CDR1 is KGHDR and CDR2 is SFDVKD. The CDR3 totals 15 residues. The CDR3 region is CATSVGGGAPGEQFF. CDR3 bases: TGTGCCACCAGTGTTGGCGGGGGGGCCCCCGGTGAGCAGTTCTTC.

This clonotype has just one count. The V gene is TRBV20-1, the J gene TRBJ2-3, with D unclear. Trimming removed 2 bases at V and 1 base at J, with 10 bases between. CDR1 and CDR2 from the germline V gene are DFQATT and SNEGSKA (reference sequence). The CDR3 has 14 amino acids. The CDR3 loop reads CSARSEDGTDTQYF. The CDR3 nucleotides are TGCAGTGCTAGATCTGAGGACGGCACAGATACGCAGTATTTT.

This clonotype was observed a few times. The rearrangement links TRBV30 to TRBJ1-4; D unclear. In germline, CDR1 is GTSNPN, CDR2 SVGIG (reference sequence). The V and J ends lost 3 bases and 5 bases respectively, with 7 bases between them. This CDR3 comprises 12 residues. The CDR3 coding sequence is TGTGCCTGGAGGCGTCAAAATGAAAAACTGTTTTTT. Translation: CAWRRQNEKLFF.

The chain links TRBV19 to TRBJ1-4, with 9 bases identical to TRBD1. Looked up from germline, CDR1 is LNHDA and CDR2 is SQIVND (reference sequence). The trim removed 6 bases at V and 7 bases at J, leaving 6 bases unmatched. CDR3 length: 14 amino acids. The CDR3: CASRPGTGLEKLFF. The CDR3 nucleotides read TGTGCCAGTAGGCCCGGGACAGGGCTTGAAAAACTGTTTTTT. Full variable domain (remainder filled in from reference TRBV19 and TRBJ1-4): DGGITQSPKYLFRKEGQNVTLSCEQNLNHDAMYWYRQDPGQGLRLIYYSQIVNDFQKGDIAEGYSVSREKKESFPLTVTSAQKNPTAFYLCASRPGTGLEKLFFGSGTQLSVL.

The chain uses TRBV12-3 or TRBV12-4 and TRBJ1-1; D possibly corresponds to TRBD1 (5 bases). The CDR3 runs to 13 residues. Trimming removed 5 bases from V and 13 bases from J, with 20 bases in between. CDR3 loop: CASSPMAGPGGFF. The CDR3, as DNA: TGTGCCAGCAGTCCCATGGCAGGGCCAGGCGGTTTCTTT.

The chain joins TRBV20-1 to TRBJ2-5, with 7 bases lining up with TRBD1. V dropped 6 bases and J dropped 13; count of bases not matched to a gene: 14. The V gene's germline CDR1 is DFQATT and CDR2 SNEGSKA (reference sequence). The CDR3 has 12 amino acids. The CDR3 sequence: CSASLPGGLAYF. The CDR3, as DNA: TGCAGTGCGTCGTTGCCAGGGGGTTTAGCGTACTTC.

There are a few counts of this clonotype. The chain combines TRBV3-1 with TRBJ2-7, with TRBD1 matching 8 bases. The CDR3 extends over 15 amino acids. Germline V gives CDR1 LGHDT, CDR2 YNNKEL (reference sequence). The ends lost 1 base at V and 3 bases at J; junction bases unmatched: 5. CDR3 sequence: CASSQVRQGHYEQYF. The CDR3, as DNA: TGTGCCAGCAGCCAAGTAAGACAGGGGCACTACGAGCAGTACTTC.

This clonotype appeared a few times. V is TRBV29-1 and J is TRBJ2-3; 12 bases match TRBD2. With V trimmed by 8 bases and J by 2 bases, 2 bases remained unmatched. Germline lookup yields CDR1 SQVTM and CDR2 ANQGSEA. This CDR3 contains 13 residues. Written as DNA, the CDR3 is TGCAGCACTAGCGGGGGGACCACAGATACGCAGTATTTT. Protein sequence: CSTSGGTTDTQYF.

The chain links TRBV7-9 to TRBJ1-6; TRBD1 might be the D (5 bases). The length of the CDR3 is 16 residues. Germline CDR1 reads SEHNR; CDR2 reads FQNEAQ (reference sequence). Trimming cost V 5 bases and J 6 bases, with 17 bases left between them. CDR3 DNA: TGTGCCAGCAGCCCCACGGGGACCTCTATTAATTCACCCCTCCACTTT. Translated: CASSPTGTSINSPLHF.

The genes are TRBV20-1 and TRBJ2-1; maybe TRBD2 (6 bases). Trimming left V 6 bases short and J 4 bases short, with 19 bases between. This CDR3 region has 15 residues. CDR1 and CDR2 (germline): DFQATT, SNEGSKA (reference sequence). CDR3 DNA: TGCAGTGCCCAAGCAGCAGCCGGGGGTTACAATGAGCAGTTCTTC. Translating gives CSAQAAAGGYNEQFF.

This clonotype was detected a few times. This sequence joins TRBV4-1 and TRBJ1-2, with TRBD1 as a possible D gene (5 bases). Per the germline V gene, CDR1 is MGHRA and CDR2 is YSYEKL. CDR3 length: 16 amino acids. Trimming cost V 1 base and J 6 bases, with 18 bases left between them. The CDR3 protein is CASSQVMASGVNGYTF. CDR3 nucleotides: TGCGCCAGCAGCCAAGTCATGGCGTCGGGGGTGAATGGCTACACCTTC.

The rearrangement joins TRBV28 to TRBJ2-7; D gene unclear. V was cut by 8 bases and J by 3 bases, with 11 bases left in between. Germline V gene lookup returns CDR1 MDHEN and CDR2 SYDVKM. The CDR3 is 12 amino acids. The chain's CDR3 is CASGHEYYEQYF. CDR3 coding DNA: TGTGCCAGCGGCCATGAGTACTACGAGCAGTACTTC.

The gene calls are TRBV6-6 and TRBJ1-1; D not certain. This CDR3 is 15 amino acids long. CDR1 is MNHNY and CDR2 is SVGAGI in the germline V gene (reference sequence). V dropped 2 bases and J dropped 7 bases, with 17 bases sitting between them. The CDR3, as DNA: TGTGCCAGCAGTTACGGGGTGGGCCTAGGCCTTGAAGCTTTCTTT. It codes for CASSYGVGLGLEAFF.

The chain uses TRBV13 and TRBJ2-7, with D tentatively TRBD2 (6 bases). Germline CDR1 reads PRHDT; CDR2 reads FYEKMQ (reference sequence). Trimming removed 5 bases at V and 1 base at J, with 12 bases between. The CDR3 contains 14 residues. CDR3 sequence (DNA): TGTGCCAGCAGCCCCCGGGAGAGATCCTACGAGCAGTACTTC. Translating gives CASSPRERSYEQYF.

The chain uses TRBV6-5 and TRBJ1-1; a weak D match, TRBD1 (5 bases). Germline V gene sequence: CDR1 MNHEY, CDR2 SVGAGI. The CDR3 sequence is 16 residues long. V was shortened by 0 bases and J by 4 bases, with 15 bases between the two germline ends. Here the CDR3 reads CASSYSRVPGGTEAFF. CDR3 sequence (DNA): TGTGCCAGCAGTTACTCGAGGGTCCCGGGGGGCACTGAAGCTTTCTTT.

There are a few counts of this clonotype. The rearrangement joins TRBV5-1 to TRBJ1-4, with 9 bases aligning to TRBD1. The length of the CDR3 is 14 residues. Germline V gene sequence: CDR1 SGHRS, CDR2 YFSETQ. The J segment lost 8 bases and the V segment lost 4 bases, leaving 6 bases of the junction unmatched. The CDR3 is CASSVGTGYEKLFF. The CDR3 DNA reads as TGCGCCAGCAGCGTCGGGACAGGGTACGAAAAACTGTTTTTT. Complete variable domain (other parts from reference TRBV5-1 and TRBJ1-4): KAGVTQTPRYLIKTRGQQVTLSCSPISGHRSVSWYQQTPGQGLQFLFEYFSETQRNKGNFPGRFSGRQFSNSRSEMNVSTLELGDSALYLCASSVGTGYEKLFFGSGTQLSVL.

Regarding this clonotype: One end of the junction varies from germline; a read error may be responsible. The chain recombines TRBV6-1 with TRBJ2-1; tentatively, D is TRBD2 (5 bases). This CDR3 has 17 amino acids. CDR1 and CDR2 (germline): MNHNS, SASEGT. This chain's CDR3 is CTSSEFTGTRMGYEQFF. The CDR3 DNA reads as TGTACCAGCAGTGAATTCACCGGAACTAGAATGGGCTATGAGCAGTTCTTC.

This clonotype was detected a few times. The chain's CDR3 is CASGFGGASTDTQYF. As DNA, the CDR3 is TGTGCCAGCGGATTCGGGGGGGCTAGCACAGATACGCAGTATTTT. The V call is TRBV12-3 or TRBV12-4, the J call TRBJ2-3; 8 bases are a match to TRBD2. V was clipped by 8 bases and J by 0 bases; unmatched bases: 7. The CDR3 spans 15 residues.

The rearrangement joins TRBV15 to TRBJ2-3; D gene ambiguous. Germline loops: CDR1 LNHNV, CDR2 YYDKDF (reference sequence). V lost 0 bases and J 6 bases, leaving 4 bases between the germline ends. CDR3 length: 12 residues. The CDR3 DNA reads as TGTGCCACCAGCAGAGATCTTGATACGCAGTATTTT. This encodes CATSRDLDTQYF.

The gene calls are TRBV20-1 and TRBJ2-2; possibly TRBD1 or TRBD2 for D (5 bases each). Trimming took 6 bases from V and 6 from J, leaving 20 bases between them. This CDR3 has 15 amino acids. Germline values: CDR1 DFQATT, CDR2 SNEGSKA (reference sequence). The CDR3 region is CSASGSLRGPGELFF. CDR3 bases: TGCAGTGCCTCCGGATCCCTACGGGGCCCCGGGGAGCTGTTTTTT.

The V call is TRBV30, the J call TRBJ1-2; no clear D gene. Trimming took 1 base from V and 8 from J, leaving 14 bases between them. The CDR3 runs 13 residues. Per the germline V gene, CDR1 is GTSNPN and CDR2 is SVGIG (reference sequence). In DNA, the CDR3 is TGTGCCTGGAGTGCGCGGACGGTAGGAGGCTACACCTTC. Translating gives CAWSARTVGGYTF.

This chain links TRBV27 with TRBJ2-6; D remains unclear. V lost 3 bases to trimming and J lost 2 bases, with 11 bases between them. Germline lookup yields CDR1 MNHEY and CDR2 SMNVEV (reference sequence). CDR3 size: 16 residues. CDR3 loop: CASSFNSNTGANVLTF. Here the CDR3 DNA reads TGTGCCAGCAGTTTTAACAGCAACACTGGGGCCAACGTCCTGACTTTC.